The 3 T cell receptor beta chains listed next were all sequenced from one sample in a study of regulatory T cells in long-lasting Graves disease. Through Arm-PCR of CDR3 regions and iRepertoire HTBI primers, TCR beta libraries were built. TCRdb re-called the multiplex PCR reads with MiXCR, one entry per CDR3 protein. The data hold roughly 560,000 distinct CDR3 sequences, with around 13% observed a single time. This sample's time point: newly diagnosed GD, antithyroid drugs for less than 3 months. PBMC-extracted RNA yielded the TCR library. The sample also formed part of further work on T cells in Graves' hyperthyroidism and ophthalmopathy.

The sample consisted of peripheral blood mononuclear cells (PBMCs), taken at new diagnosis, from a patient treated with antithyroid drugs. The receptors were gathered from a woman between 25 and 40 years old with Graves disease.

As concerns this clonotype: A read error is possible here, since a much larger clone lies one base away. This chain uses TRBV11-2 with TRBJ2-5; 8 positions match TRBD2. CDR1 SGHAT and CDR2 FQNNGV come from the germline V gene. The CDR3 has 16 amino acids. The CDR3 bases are TGTGCCTGGAGTGTAGGAATAGCGGGATGGCAAGGGACCCAGTACTTC. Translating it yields CAWSVGIAGWQGTQYF.

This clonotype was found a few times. CDR3: CSVVLGLSGNTIYF. DNA for the CDR3: TGCAGCGTTGTTCTGGGACTCTCTGGAAACACCATATATTTT. The chain employs TRBV29-1 and TRBJ1-3; possible D gene TRBD1, 5 bases. Germline V lookup: CDR1 SQVTM, CDR2 ANQGSEA. V gave up 4 bases and J gave up 0 bases, with 10 bases separating them. The CDR3 has 14 residues.

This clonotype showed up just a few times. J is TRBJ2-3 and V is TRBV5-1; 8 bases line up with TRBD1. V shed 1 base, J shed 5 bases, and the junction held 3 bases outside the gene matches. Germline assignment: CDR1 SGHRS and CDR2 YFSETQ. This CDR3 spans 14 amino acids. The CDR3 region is CASSLRQGIDTQYF. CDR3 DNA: TGCGCCAGCAGCTTGAGACAGGGGATAGATACGCAGTATTTT.